The 3 T cell receptor beta chains below come from one sample, sequenced in a study of blood T cells in healthy people across ages. Next came a second PCR, run for about 7 to 12 cycles, which used a sample-barcoded 5' primer along with a J-beta primer mix. TCRdb analysed the 5' RACE reads with MiXCR anew, one entry per CDR3 protein. The top ten hold roughly 8% of the sample, which has 1.5 million to 2 million distinct CDR3 sequences, 28% seen once. The sequenced sample was blood. The receptors come from a woman aged 25 to 45 in good health.

The chain carries TRBV6-1 and TRBJ2-6; perhaps D is TRBD1 or TRBD2 (6 bases each). Trimming pared 5 bases from V and 4 bases from J, leaving 18 bases between. This CDR3 comprises 17 residues. The germline gives CDR1 MNHNS, CDR2 SASEGT. Here the CDR3 reads CASSTLFTGAGANVLTF. CDR3 DNA sequence: TGTGCCAGCAGTACGTTGTTTACGGGGGCGGGGGCCAACGTCCTGACTTTC.

This clonotype was recorded a few times. V is TRBV7-2 and J is TRBJ2-7; the D is unclear. This CDR3 region has 15 residues. CDR1 and CDR2 (germline): SGHTA, FQGNSA. The germline V and J ends were trimmed by 1 base and 0 bases, with 10 bases remaining between them. CDR3 sequence: CASSLDYPSSYEQYF. The CDR3 bases are TGTGCCAGCAGCTTAGACTACCCCAGCTCCTACGAGCAGTACTTC.

This clonotype was seen only a few times. This chain joins TRBV29-1 and TRBJ1-2; D unclear. The germline V and J ends were trimmed by 3 bases and 0 bases, with 8 bases remaining between them. Per germline, CDR1 SQVTM and CDR2 ANQGSEA. The CDR3 has 13 amino acids. The CDR3 DNA reads TGCAGCGTTGACAGGAGTTCTAACTATGGCTACACCTTC. It encodes CSVDRSSNYGYTF.